The 32 T cell receptor beta chains in this list originate from one sample, sequenced in a study of early T cells in non-severe SARS-CoV-2 infection. TCRdb reprocessed the 5' RACE reads with MiXCR, giving one entry per CDR3 protein. This table holds about 56,000 distinct CDR3 sequences, over 9.5% found once. The material sequenced was whole blood. These receptor sequences come from an adult who was a healthcare worker with PCR-confirmed SARS-CoV-2 infection or an uninfected control (not recorded which).

There are many counts of this clonotype. The chain uses TRBV20-1 and TRBJ2-1; TRBD1 aligns across 8 bases. V trimming: 6 bases; J trimming: 2 bases; junction bases outside the gene matches: 9. The CDR3 has 15 amino acids. CDR1 and CDR2 (germline): DFQATT, SNEGSKA (reference sequence). The DNA of the CDR3 is TGCAGTGCGAATAGGGACAGGCGAACCTACAATGAGCAGTTCTTC. Protein: CSANRDRRTYNEQFF.

This clonotype has a count of ten or more. This chain links TRBV29-1 with TRBJ2-1; D not resolved. The germline V and J ends were trimmed by 4 bases and 2 bases, with 12 bases remaining between them. The CDR3 spans 14 residues. Germline V CDR1 and CDR2: SQVTM, ANQGSEA. DNA of the CDR3: TGCAGCGTTGGTGAGATAGGCCCCTACAATGAGCAGTTCTTC. Its translation is CSVGEIGPYNEQFF.

This clonotype appeared a few times. V usage is TRBV6-5 and J usage is TRBJ2-3; possible D gene TRBD2, 5 bases. This CDR3 region has 16 residues. V was trimmed by 4 bases and J by 0 bases, leaving 14 bases between them. Per the germline V gene, CDR1 is MNHEY and CDR2 is SVGAGI. CDR3 sequence (DNA): TGTGCCAGCAGTTTCTATAAGACTATCAGCACAGATACGCAGTATTTT. It is translated as CASSFYKTISTDTQYF.

This clonotype came up many times. CDR3 amino acids: CASSTYNEQFF. Written as DNA, the CDR3 is TGTGCCAGTAGTACCTACAATGAGCAGTTCTTC. V is TRBV19 and J is TRBJ2-1; no definite D call. CDR1 LNHDA and CDR2 SQIVND come from the germline V gene (reference sequence). This CDR3 has 11 amino acids. V lost 4 bases to trimming and J lost 2 bases, with 0 bases between them.

In its sample, this clonotype was seen many times. The chain carries TRBV29-1 and TRBJ2-7; TRBD2 is a possible D gene (5 bases). CDR1 SQVTM and CDR2 ANQGSEA come from the germline V gene. V shed 4 bases and J shed 4 bases, with 8 bases lying between them. This CDR3 is built from 11 residues. The CDR3 region is CSVAGIYEQYF. The CDR3 nucleotides read TGCAGCGTTGCCGGGATTTACGAGCAGTACTTC.

This clonotype was counted at least ten times. The chain carries TRBV29-1 and TRBJ1-3; D not resolved. There are 16 residues in the CDR3. The V end lost 0 bases, the J end lost 7 bases, and 19 bases lay between the germline ends. Germline CDR1 is SQVTM and CDR2 is ANQGSEA. CDR3 in DNA: TGCAGCGTTGAAGAGTCAAAGATTTCCTACGGGAACACCATATATTTT. The encoded protein is CSVEESKISYGNTIYF.

The gene calls are TRBV6-1 and TRBJ2-1, with 12 bases that match TRBD2. With V trimmed by 4 bases and J by 10 bases, 5 bases remained unmatched. Per the germline V gene, CDR1 is MNHNS and CDR2 is SASEGT. The CDR3 contains 14 residues. CDR3: CASSAGLAGWEQFF. CDR3 bases: TGTGCCAGCAGTGCCGGACTAGCGGGGTGGGAGCAGTTCTTC.

In the case of this clonotype: It may be a read error: a sequence one base away is much more abundant. The V gene is TRBV27, the J gene TRBJ1-1; D is uncertain. The CDR3 is made up of 13 amino acids. CDR1 is MNHEY, CDR2 SMNVEV, per germline (reference sequence). CDR3 amino acids: CVSKRSPNTEAFF. The CDR3 DNA reads TGTGTCAGCAAAAGAAGTCCGAACACTGAAGCTTTCTTT.

This clonotype turned up a few times. This sequence joins TRBV28 and TRBJ2-7, with D hard to call. Germline V CDR1 and CDR2: MDHEN, SYDVKM. Deletions cut 8 bases from V and 3 bases from J, with 14 bases between. This CDR3 has 13 amino acids. This CDR3 reads CASQTGEHYEQYF. CDR3 coding DNA: TGTGCCAGCCAGACTGGAGAACACTACGAGCAGTACTTC.

The sample holds many counts of this clonotype. The rearrangement links TRBV29-1 to TRBJ1-5; possible D gene TRBD1, 6 bases. From germline, CDR1 is SQVTM and CDR2 ANQGSEA. V was pared by 4 bases and J by 0 bases, with 7 bases between. The CDR3 consists of 13 residues. The CDR3 DNA is TGCAGCGTTGGGGGGCTTAGCAATCAGCCCCAGCATTTT. This encodes CSVGGLSNQPQHF.

This clonotype was picked up many times. The chain has TRBV20-1 and TRBJ2-5; tentatively, D is TRBD1 or TRBD2 (5 bases each). Germline V CDR1 and CDR2: DFQATT, SNEGSKA (reference sequence). The CDR3 runs 16 residues. V was cut by 1 base and J by 4 bases, with 19 bases left in between. The CDR3 DNA reads TGCAGTGCTAGAGTCGCCGGTGGGGGAAGTGGAGAGACCCAGTACTTC. Translation: CSARVAGGGSGETQYF.

This clonotype was counted only a few times. The chain couples TRBV5-6 to TRBJ1-2; 8 bases fit TRBD1. Germline lookup yields CDR1 SGHDT and CDR2 YYEEEE. J was trimmed by 4 bases and V by 9 bases; bases with no gene match: 8. The CDR3 sequence is 13 residues long. The CDR3 spells CATTTGGSYGYTF. CDR3 DNA: TGTGCCACCACAACAGGGGGATCCTATGGCTACACCTTC.

The rearrangement links TRBV20-1 to TRBJ2-7, with D maybe TRBD2 (6 bases). Germline V gene lookup returns CDR1 DFQATT and CDR2 SNEGSKA (reference sequence). V lost 4 bases, J lost 1 base, and 17 bases lay in between. The CDR3 is 15 amino acids. CDR3 bases: TGCAGTGCTACAGGCCGGGACTTATCTTCCTACGAGCAGTACTTC. Its protein product is CSATGRDLSSYEQYF.

The J gene is TRBJ2-6, the V gene TRBV5-1; no firm D call. The CDR3 covers 15 residues. V was trimmed by 4 bases and J by 0 bases, leaving 8 bases between them. The germline V gene has CDR1 SGHRS and CDR2 YFSETQ. CDR3 amino acids: CASSDTRSGANVLTF. CDR3 sequence (DNA): TGCGCCAGCAGCGATACCCGCTCTGGGGCCAACGTCCTGACTTTC.

This clonotype occurred many times. The chain uses TRBV5-1 and TRBJ2-1, with D possibly TRBD2 on 6 matching bases. Trimming removed 0 bases from V and 6 bases from J, with 13 bases in between. CDR3 length: 15 residues. Looked up from germline, CDR1 is SGHRS and CDR2 is YFSETQ. In DNA, the CDR3 is TGCGCCAGCAGCTTGGGACCGGGACTCACCAATGAGCAGTTCTTC. This sequence encodes CASSLGPGLTNEQFF. Looking up the rest from reference TRBV5-1 and TRBJ2-1 gives the full variable domain: KAGVTQTPRYLIKTRGQQVTLSCSPISGHRSVSWYQQTPGQGLQFLFEYFSETQRNKGNFPGRFSGRQFSNSRSEMNVSTLELGDSALYLCASSLGPGLTNEQFFGPGTRLTVL.

This clonotype occurred many times. The chain uses TRBV5-1 and TRBJ1-1, with D possibly matching TRBD1 (6 bases). This CDR3 is built from 14 residues. The V and J ends lost 3 bases and 6 bases respectively, with 15 bases between them. Per the germline V gene, CDR1 is SGHRS and CDR2 is YFSETQ. The CDR3 sequence is CASSSDTGRPEAFF. As DNA, the CDR3 is TGCGCCAGCAGCTCGGATACAGGGCGCCCTGAAGCTTTCTTT.

This clonotype was recorded at least ten times. The CDR3 region is CASSPSPRQGRSYNEQFF. The DNA of the CDR3 is TGTGCCAGCAGCCCTAGCCCCCGACAGGGACGCTCCTACAATGAGCAGTTCTTC. This chain connects TRBV7-9 to TRBJ2-1; 7 bases line up with TRBD1. J lost 0 bases, V lost 5 bases, and 13 bases had no gene match. Germline CDR1 reads SEHNR; CDR2 reads FQNEAQ (reference sequence). The CDR3 extends over 18 amino acids.

This clonotype showed up many times. V and J are TRBV7-3 and TRBJ1-1; D is ambiguous. The CDR3 contains 15 residues. V shed 6 bases and J shed 6 bases, with 20 bases lying between them. The germline CDR1 and CDR2 sequences are SGHTA and FQGTGA. The CDR3 loop reads CASSSGSGGVAEAFF. The CDR3 DNA follows: TGTGCCAGCAGTTCCGGAAGTGGCGGCGTTGCTGAAGCTTTCTTT. The full variable domain, rest sourced from reference TRBV7-3 and TRBJ1-1, is GAGVSQTPSNKVTEKGKYVELRCDPISGHTALYWYRQSLGQGPEFLIYFQGTGAADDSGLPNDRFFAVRPEGSVSTLKIQRTERGDSAVYLCASSSGSGGVAEAFFGQGTRLTVV.

The J gene is TRBJ2-1, the V gene TRBV5-5, with TRBD2 matching over 14 bases. This CDR3 comprises 16 residues. Germline V gives CDR1 SGHKS, CDR2 YYEKEE (reference sequence). J gave up 9 bases and V 4 bases, and 9 bases lay outside the gene matches. CDR3 nucleotides: TGTGCCAGCAGCCTCGGGACTAGCGGGAGTCGGAGTGAGCAGTTCTTC. It codes for CASSLGTSGSRSEQFF.

There are many counts of this clonotype. The V gene is TRBV3-1, the J gene TRBJ1-1; D unresolved. V lost 1 base and J 7 bases, leaving 10 bases between the germline ends. Germline CDR1 reads LGHDT; CDR2 reads YNNKEL (reference sequence). The CDR3 extends over 13 amino acids. The CDR3 reads CASSQGRTGEAFF. CDR3 bases: TGTGCCAGCAGCCAAGGGAGGACTGGTGAAGCTTTCTTT.

The V gene is TRBV19, the J gene TRBJ2-2, with TRBD1 as a possible D gene (6 bases). Trimming removed 7 bases at V and 5 bases at J, with 20 bases between. From germline, CDR1 is LNHDA and CDR2 SQIVND (reference sequence). This CDR3 has 16 residues. The CDR3 nucleotides are TGTGCCAGTACCCCCATAGGCCCACAGGGAACCGGGGAGCTGTTTTTT. Amino acid sequence: CASTPIGPQGTGELFF.

This clonotype was counted between two and nine times. The J gene is TRBJ1-6, the V gene TRBV10-3; D is unresolved. Germline V CDR1 and CDR2: ENHRY, SYGVKD. There are 14 residues in the CDR3. V lost 10 bases, J lost 0 bases, and 10 bases lay in between. CDR3 nucleotides: TGTGCCACATCTGATAGCTCCTATAATTCACCCCTCCACTTT. Amino acid sequence: CATSDSSYNSPLHF.

J is TRBJ2-3 and V is TRBV21-1; TRBD2, the table's D call, was not compared with the DNA. TRBV21-1 is a documented pseudogene. This CDR3 has 18 amino acids. This chain's CDR3 is CASNGEGRGVGATDTQYF. CDR3 sequence (DNA): TGTGCCAGCAACGGAGAAGGGAGGGGAGTAGGTGCCACAGATACGCAGTATTTT.

This clonotype appeared a few times. The rearrangement links TRBV19 to TRBJ2-1; 7 nucleotides align to TRBD2. Germline V CDR1 and CDR2: LNHDA, SQIVND (reference sequence). The V gene end was trimmed by 2 bases and the J gene end by 6 bases; junction bases not matched to a gene: 13. CDR3 length: 17 amino acids. The CDR3 coding sequence is TGTGCCAGTAGTATATCCCTCTTGAGGGAGGGCCTCAATGAGCAGTTCTTC. Protein product: CASSISLLREGLNEQFF.

This clonotype came up many times. The chain combines TRBV27 with TRBJ2-7; 8 nucleotides agree with TRBD2. Germline assignment: CDR1 MNHEY and CDR2 SMNVEV (reference sequence). This CDR3 has 15 residues. V lost 5 bases and J lost 2; bases outside the gene matches: 8. CDR3 bases: TGTGCCAGCAGTCTGGAGCGGGAGCCGACCTACGAGCAGTACTTC. Amino acids: CASSLEREPTYEQYF.

The chain couples TRBV2 to TRBJ2-5; the match to TRBD1 covers 8 bases. The CDR3 loop spans 15 amino acids. The V gene end was trimmed by 2 bases and the J gene end by 5 bases; junction bases not matched to a gene: 7. Germline CDR1 reads SNHLY; CDR2 reads FYNNEI. The chain's CDR3 is CASSERTGNVETQYF. CDR3 DNA sequence: TGTGCCAGCAGTGAACGGACAGGGAACGTTGAGACCCAGTACTTC.

V usage is TRBV29-1 and J usage is TRBJ2-3; 7 nucleotides line up with TRBD2. CDR1 and CDR2 (germline): SQVTM, ANQGSEA. This CDR3 contains 14 residues. Trimming removed 7 bases from V and 1 base from J; junction bases left unmatched: 8. The CDR3 sequence: CSAARGEGTDTQYF. CDR3 DNA: TGCAGCGCAGCACGGGGGGAGGGCACAGATACGCAGTATTTT.

At least ten counts were recorded for this clonotype. The chain joins TRBV4-1 to TRBJ2-7; D is unclear. Deletions cut 0 bases from V and 2 bases from J, with 11 bases between. The CDR3 covers 15 residues. Per the germline V gene, CDR1 is MGHRA and CDR2 is YSYEKL. As DNA, the CDR3 is TGCGCCAGCAGCCAAGATTCGGGCCTAGCCTACGAGCAGTACTTC. Protein: CASSQDSGLAYEQYF.

This clonotype was observed at least ten times. The chain is built from TRBV29-1 and TRBJ2-7, with a weak D call TRBD2 (6 bases). The CDR3 is 13 amino acids. Germline CDR1 is SQVTM and CDR2 is ANQGSEA. V lost 7 bases and J 0 bases, leaving 13 bases between the germline ends. CDR3 protein: CSAAGRSSYEQYF. Written as DNA, the CDR3 is TGCAGCGCTGCGGGACGGAGCTCCTACGAGCAGTACTTC.

This clonotype was seen ten or more times. V usage is TRBV2 and J usage is TRBJ1-5; no clear D. The V end was cut by 4 bases, the J end by 3 bases, with 10 bases between. The CDR3 has 14 amino acids. Germline loops: CDR1 SNHLY, CDR2 FYNNEI. CDR3 nucleotide sequence: TGTGCCAGCAGTGCTAAACAGTCCAATCAGCCCCAGCATTTT. This gives the protein CASSAKQSNQPQHF.

J is TRBJ2-2 and V is TRBV7-6; D uncertain. The CDR3 is 13 amino acids. Germline V lookup: CDR1 SGHVS, CDR2 FNYEAQ. V shed 10 bases and J shed 3 bases, with 12 bases lying between them. The CDR3 protein is CANSPTYTGELFF. Written as DNA, the CDR3 is TGTGCCAACAGTCCAACCTACACCGGGGAGCTGTTTTTT.

The table lists this clonotype with many counts. The CDR3 sequence is CAWTGTSANTGELFF. The CDR3 DNA sequence: TGTGCCTGGACAGGGACTAGCGCGAACACCGGGGAGCTGTTTTTT. The chain has TRBV30 and TRBJ2-2; 10 bases align to TRBD2. Germline V gene lookup returns CDR1 GTSNPN and CDR2 SVGIG (reference sequence). J gave up 0 bases and V 4 bases, and 2 bases lay outside the gene matches. The CDR3 has 15 residues.